The 27 T cell receptor beta chains reported below all come from one sample, sequenced in a study of cytomegalovirus exposure and HLA in healthy donors. The primer mix had 60 Vbeta and 13 Jbeta primers. The protocol was immunoSEQ multiplex PCR, while the TCRdb copy is restricted to in-frame clones and leaves out a portion. Across tens of thousands of clones, the top ten clones capture around 1.1% of the sample. Sequencing used PBMCs. These receptors were taken from a woman in her thirties in good health and CMV-seronegative.

The DNA of the CDR3 is TGTGCCAGCAGTGACCAGCGGGAGGGCCACAGCCCAGATACGCAGTATTTT. Encoded protein: CASSDQREGHSPDTQYF. This chain connects TRBV25-1 to TRBJ2-3, with TRBD2 matching over 10 bases. Losses at the gene ends were 3 bases for V and 4 bases for J; bases not matched to a gene: 10. Germline V gene sequence: CDR1 MGHDK, CDR2 SYGVNS. The CDR3 runs 17 residues.

The chain carries TRBV18 and TRBJ1-2; no clear D gene. CDR1 KGHSH and CDR2 LQKENI come from the germline V gene. The CDR3 spans 12 residues. V lost 2 bases and J lost 9, with 10 bases in between. The CDR3 sequence: CASSPVTGSYTF. CDR3 in DNA: TGTGCCAGCTCACCAGTCACCGGGAGCTACACCTTC.

Here the CDR3 reads CASRETGQPSTDTQYF. CDR3 DNA: TGTGCCAGCAGGGAAACGGGACAGCCCAGCACAGATACGCAGTATTTT. The chain has TRBV2 and TRBJ2-3, with 7 bases fitting TRBD1. V was pared by 6 bases and J by 0 bases, with 9 bases of the junction left unmatched. This CDR3 has 16 amino acids. CDR1 is SNHLY, CDR2 FYNNEI, per germline.

The chain couples TRBV30 to TRBJ1-1; 9 bases agree with TRBD1. V was clipped by 4 bases and J by 1 base; unmatched bases: 13. Germline CDR1 and CDR2: GTSNPN and SVGIG (reference sequence). The CDR3 is made up of 17 amino acids. CDR3 nucleotides: TGTGCCTGGACGCGGGACAGGGACTTCTTCGAGAACACTGAAGCTTTCTTT. This gives the protein CAWTRDRDFFENTEAFF.

This chain uses TRBV4-1 with TRBJ1-2; 10 bases match TRBD1. Germline trimming cut 4 bases from V and 2 bases from J; bases unmatched to any gene: 4. The length of the CDR3 is 15 residues. From germline, CDR1 is MGHRA and CDR2 YSYEKL. The CDR3 region is CASSRLGQGNYGYTF. The CDR3 DNA sequence: TGCGCCAGCAGCCGGCTGGGACAGGGGAACTATGGCTACACCTTC.

The V call is TRBV9, the J call TRBJ2-5; 9 bases fit TRBD1. The CDR3 loop spans 17 amino acids. V lost 0 bases, J lost 6 bases, and 12 bases stayed unmatched. The germline V gene has CDR1 SGDLS and CDR2 YYNGEE. The CDR3 bases are TGTGCCAGCAGCGTAGACCCCCCTGGGACAGGGTTGAAGACCCAGTACTTC. Translation: CASSVDPPGTGLKTQYF.

The chain combines TRBV11-2 with TRBJ2-1; tentatively, D is TRBD2 (6 bases). With 2 bases removed from V and 10 bases from J, the gap between germline ends came to 6 bases. The CDR3 length is 11 residues. From germline, CDR1 is SGHAT and CDR2 FQNNGV. Written as DNA, the CDR3 is TGTGCCAGCAGCTTAACTAGCGAGCAGTTCTTC. Translation gives CASSLTSEQFF.

V usage is TRBV19 and J usage is TRBJ2-7; 8 bases line up with TRBD1. Looked up from germline, CDR1 is LNHDA and CDR2 is SQIVND (reference sequence). This CDR3 contains 14 residues. Germline trimming cut 5 bases from V and 1 base from J; bases unmatched to any gene: 4. CDR3 sequence: CASSAGGESYEQYF. The CDR3, as DNA: TGTGCCAGTAGTGCAGGGGGCGAGTCCTACGAGCAGTACTTC.

The V gene is TRBV30, the J gene TRBJ2-7; 9 bases align to TRBD1. The CDR3 loop spans 14 amino acids. CDR1 is GTSNPN, CDR2 SVGIG, per germline (reference sequence). V gave up 4 bases and J gave up 5 bases; unmatched junction bases: 9. The chain's CDR3 is CAWTHRDRAHEQYF. The CDR3 region has the DNA TGTGCCTGGACCCACCGGGACAGGGCCCACGAGCAGTACTTC. The full variable domain, rest sourced from reference TRBV30 and TRBJ2-7, is SQTIHQWPATLVQPVGSPLSLECTVEGTSNPNLYWYRQAAGRGLQLLFYSVGIGQISSEVPQNLSASRPQDRQFILSSKKLLLSDSGFYLCAWTHRDRAHEQYFGPGTRLTVT.

The V gene is TRBV13, the J gene TRBJ1-2, with D possibly TRBD1 on 5 matching bases. Trimming shortened V by 5 bases and J by 5 bases, and 15 bases separated the two germline ends. The germline gives CDR1 PRHDT, CDR2 FYEKMQ (reference sequence). The CDR3 spans 14 residues. The CDR3 sequence is CASSLQGDGYGYTF. The CDR3 coding sequence is TGTGCCAGCAGCCTCCAGGGCGATGGATATGGCTACACCTTC. The whole variable domain, remainder taken from reference TRBV13 and TRBJ1-2, is AAGVIQSPRHLIKEKRETATLKCYPIPRHDTVYWYQQGPGQDPQFLISFYEKMQSDKGSIPDRFSAQQFSDYHSELNMSSLELGDSALYFCASSLQGDGYGYTFGSGTRLTVV.

This chain connects TRBV30 to TRBJ1-1; 7 bases are a match to TRBD1. With 2 bases clipped from V and 0 bases from J, the junction kept 15 bases outside the gene matches. The CDR3 has 18 residues. Per the germline V gene, CDR1 is GTSNPN and CDR2 is SVGIG (reference sequence). DNA of the CDR3: TGTGCCTGGAGTAGGAGGGGCAGGGGGATTGGGATGAACACTGAAGCTTTCTTT. This gives the protein CAWSRRGRGIGMNTEAFF.

V gene TRBV19 combines with J gene TRBJ1-4, with D unclear. Looked up from germline, CDR1 is LNHDA and CDR2 is SQIVND (reference sequence). V was pared by 5 bases and J by 7 bases, with 17 bases between. The CDR3 sequence is 15 residues long. CDR3 loop: CASSPERLGGEKLFF. In DNA form, the CDR3 reads TGTGCCAGTAGTCCGGAGCGCCTGGGTGGTGAAAAACTGTTTTTT.

The DNA of the CDR3 is TGTGCCAGTGGGAGGTTTTCTAGCGGATACAATGAGCAGTTCTTC. This encodes CASGRFSSGYNEQFF. The gene calls are TRBV19 and TRBJ2-1; TRBD2 matches at 7 bases. The CDR3 runs 15 residues. Germline trimming cut 8 bases from V and 4 bases from J; bases unmatched to any gene: 11. The germline V gene has CDR1 LNHDA and CDR2 SQIVND (reference sequence).

This rearrangement joins TRBV19 to TRBJ2-2, with 9 positions matching TRBD2. The length of the CDR3 is 15 residues. The germline V gene has CDR1 LNHDA and CDR2 SQIVND (reference sequence). The trim removed 3 bases at V and 7 bases at J, leaving 6 bases unmatched. As DNA, the CDR3 is TGTGCCAGTAGTATGCGCGGGGGGGCCGGCGGGGAGCTGTTTTTT. This encodes CASSMRGGAGGELFF. The whole variable domain, remainder taken from reference TRBV19 and TRBJ2-2, is DGGITQSPKYLFRKEGQNVTLSCEQNLNHDAMYWYRQDPGQGLRLIYYSQIVNDFQKGDIAEGYSVSREKKESFPLTVTSAQKNPTAFYLCASSMRGGAGGELFFGEGSRLTVL.

V gene TRBV19 combines with J gene TRBJ1-5; 11 bases agree with TRBD1. V was pared by 6 bases and J by 0 bases, with 13 bases of the junction left unmatched. The CDR3 consists of 19 residues. Germline loops: CDR1 LNHDA, CDR2 SQIVND (reference sequence). The CDR3 spells CASSLTAWTGGFSNQPQHF. Here the CDR3 DNA reads TGTGCCAGTAGCCTCACGGCATGGACAGGGGGCTTTAGCAATCAGCCCCAGCATTTT.

The chain is built from TRBV19 and TRBJ1-1; D is perhaps TRBD1 (5 bases). Germline lookup yields CDR1 LNHDA and CDR2 SQIVND (reference sequence). The CDR3 extends over 14 amino acids. Trimming removed 5 bases from V and 5 bases from J, with 15 bases in between. CDR3 sequence reads: CASSPGGTHTEAFF. The CDR3 DNA sequence: TGTGCCAGTAGTCCCGGCGGGACTCATACTGAAGCTTTCTTT.

This chain links TRBV29-1 with TRBJ2-1; D is unclear. The germline gives CDR1 SQVTM, CDR2 ANQGSEA. V was trimmed by 2 bases and J by 8 bases, leaving 16 bases between them. This CDR3 is 14 amino acids long. The CDR3 sequence: CSVEIPWLQDEQFF. The DNA of the CDR3 is TGCAGCGTTGAAATCCCATGGTTGCAGGATGAGCAGTTCTTC.

The chain combines TRBV6-5 with TRBJ2-5; D is unclear. This CDR3 is built from 11 residues. Germline V gene lookup returns CDR1 MNHEY and CDR2 SVGAGI. Trimming took off 9 bases at V and 4 bases at J, with 9 bases between the two ends. CDR3: CARRDLETQYF. CDR3 nucleotide sequence: TGTGCCAGAAGAGACTTAGAGACCCAGTACTTC.

The chain combines TRBV7-9 with TRBJ2-3; D is unresolved. Germline CDR1 and CDR2: SEHNR and FQNEAQ (reference sequence). This CDR3 is built from 15 residues. V was trimmed by 5 bases and J by 0 bases, leaving 12 bases between them. This CDR3 reads CASSLYPTSTDTQYF. Written as DNA, the CDR3 is TGTGCCAGCAGCCTCTACCCGACTAGCACAGATACGCAGTATTTT.

The rearrangement joins TRBV7-8 to TRBJ2-5, with 8 bases fitting TRBD2. CDR3 length equals 14 residues. The V and J ends lost 5 bases and 2 bases, in that order; junction bases with no gene match: 4. The germline gives CDR1 SGHVS, CDR2 FQNEAQ. Here the CDR3 reads CASSRGGGQETQYF. The CDR3 region has the DNA TGTGCCAGCAGCCGGGGGGGAGGGCAAGAGACCCAGTACTTC.

Details on this clone: The same CDR3 can be traced to other DNA sequences in this sample. This rearrangement joins TRBV30 to TRBJ1-4; 10 nucleotides line up with TRBD1. The CDR3 runs 14 residues. V gave up 0 bases and J gave up 8 bases; unmatched junction bases: 3. CDR1 and CDR2 (germline): GTSNPN, SVGIG (reference sequence). CDR3 protein: CAWSVGTGEEKLFF. The CDR3 DNA reads TGTGCCTGGAGTGTAGGGACAGGGGAGGAAAAACTGTTTTTT. Full variable domain (outside the CDR3, taken from reference TRBV30 and TRBJ1-4): SQTIHQWPATLVQPVGSPLSLECTVEGTSNPNLYWYRQAAGRGLQLLFYSVGIGQISSEVPQNLSASRPQDRQFILSSKKLLLSDSGFYLCAWSVGTGEEKLFFGSGTQLSVL.

The chain uses TRBV30 and TRBJ1-1; TRBD1 is a possible D gene (6 bases). CDR3 length: 13 amino acids. CDR1 and CDR2 (germline): GTSNPN, SVGIG (reference sequence). V was trimmed by 5 bases and J by 3 bases, leaving 13 bases between them. The CDR3 DNA sequence: TGTGCCTGGTCGACAGGAAGGGACACTGAAGCTTTCTTT. Its translation: CAWSTGRDTEAFF.

The chain employs TRBV7-7 and TRBJ2-5; 15 bases are shared with TRBD2. This CDR3 has 15 residues. CDR1 is SSHAT and CDR2 is FNYEAQ in the germline V gene (reference sequence). V was pared by 5 bases and J by 11 bases, with 9 bases of the junction left unmatched. The CDR3 DNA sequence: TGTGCCAGCAGCGGACTAGCGGGAGGGCCGGGAGAGCAGTACTTC. This sequence encodes CASSGLAGGPGEQYF.

The chain employs TRBV5-4 and TRBJ2-3; 8 nucleotides line up with TRBD1. V lost 2 bases and J lost 7; bases outside the gene matches: 6. The CDR3 contains 14 residues. Germline assignment: CDR1 SGHNT and CDR2 YYREEE (reference sequence). The CDR3 sequence is CASSFSDRAHTQYF. The CDR3 DNA sequence: TGTGCCAGCAGCTTCTCGGACAGGGCACATACGCAGTATTTT.

V is TRBV7-9 and J is TRBJ2-5, with D perhaps TRBD2 (5 bases). Per germline, CDR1 SEHNR and CDR2 FQNEAQ (reference sequence). V gave up 3 bases and J gave up 2 bases, with 10 bases separating them. The CDR3 consists of 14 residues. The CDR3 bases are TGTGCCAGCAGCTTCGGAGCGGCTCAAGAGACCCAGTACTTC. Its protein product is CASSFGAAQETQYF.

The J gene is TRBJ2-1, the V gene TRBV4-1; D remains ambiguous. The CDR3 loop spans 15 amino acids. V lost 0 bases and J lost 7, with 13 bases in between. Germline lookup yields CDR1 MGHRA and CDR2 YSYEKL. CDR3 sequence: CASSQEVQPGNEQFF. CDR3 bases: TGCGCCAGCAGCCAAGAGGTGCAGCCAGGAAATGAGCAGTTCTTC.

The rearrangement links TRBV6-1 to TRBJ1-2, with 8 bases identical to TRBD1. Germline V lookup: CDR1 MNHNS, CDR2 SASEGT. The CDR3 length is 15 residues. Losses at the gene ends were 5 bases for V and 4 bases for J; bases not matched to a gene: 9. CDR3 amino acids: CASSPQGAPGYGYTF. The CDR3 DNA reads as TGTGCCAGCAGTCCGCAGGGGGCGCCAGGCTATGGCTACACCTTC.